The 26 T cell receptor beta chains reported below all come from one sample, sequenced in a study of immune evolution from preneoplasia to lung adenocarcinoma. Profiling relied on immunoSEQ multiplex PCR, and the TCRdb table lists in-frame clones only, not all of them. The data show around 7,500 clones, with about 80% seen just once and around 2.7% held by the top ten. Sequenced input: FFPE minimally invasive lung adenocarcinoma tissue. All receptors come from a person between 65 and 79 years old with lung adenocarcinoma.

The J gene is TRBJ2-3, the V gene TRBV19; 13 bases align to TRBD2. This CDR3 has 19 residues. Germline V lookup: CDR1 LNHDA, CDR2 SQIVND (reference sequence). The V segment lost 4 bases and the J segment 1 base; nucleotides outside the gene matches: 11. The CDR3 reads CASSRGTGTSGKGTDTQYF. The CDR3 bases are TGTGCCAGTAGTAGGGGCACAGGGACTAGCGGGAAAGGCACAGATACGCAGTATTTT.

V gene TRBV5-1 combines with J gene TRBJ2-3; 7 bases line up with TRBD1. This CDR3 has 16 amino acids. From germline, CDR1 is SGHRS and CDR2 YFSETQ. The V gene end was trimmed by 4 bases and the J gene end by 1 base; junction bases not matched to a gene: 9. The CDR3 DNA follows: TGCGCCAGCAGCAGCCAGGGGGACATACGCACAGATACGCAGTATTTT. Residues: CASSSQGDIRTDTQYF.

The rearrangement links TRBV7-9 to TRBJ2-2; D possibly corresponds to TRBD2 (6 bases). Germline V gives CDR1 SEHNR, CDR2 FQNEAQ (reference sequence). V lost 6 bases and J lost 6, with 14 bases in between. There are 14 residues in the CDR3. This CDR3 reads CASRGAGRSGELFF. In nucleotides, the CDR3 is TGTGCCAGCAGAGGTGCAGGGAGGTCCGGGGAGCTGTTTTTT.

The chain joins TRBV27 to TRBJ2-1; TRBD2 matches 12 bases. This CDR3 spans 13 amino acids. With 4 bases clipped from V and 15 bases from J, the junction kept 7 bases outside the gene matches. CDR1 is MNHEY, CDR2 SMNVEV, per germline (reference sequence). CDR3 sequence reads: CASSSSTSGGLFF. For the CDR3, the DNA is TGTGCCAGCAGTTCGTCGACTAGCGGGGGACTGTTCTTC.

The chain uses TRBV7-9 and TRBJ2-7; possible D gene TRBD1, 6 bases. CDR1 and CDR2 (germline): SEHNR, FQNEAQ (reference sequence). CDR3 length: 14 residues. Trimming cost V 1 base and J 3 bases, with 10 bases left between them. CDR3 protein: CASSLGGTHYEQYF. DNA of the CDR3: TGTGCCAGCAGCTTAGGAGGGACACACTACGAGCAGTACTTC.

J is TRBJ1-6 and V is TRBV7-6; the D is unclear. The CDR3 sequence is 15 residues long. Germline-derived CDR1 and CDR2 are SGHVS and FNYEAQ. V dropped 1 base and J dropped 8 bases, with 12 bases sitting between them. CDR3 DNA sequence: TGTGCCAGCAGCTTAGAGGTTGGGTTTCATTCACCCCTCCACTTT. Translation: CASSLEVGFHSPLHF.

The chain links TRBV4-1 to TRBJ1-2; D is possibly TRBD1 (6 bases). With 2 bases removed from V and 0 bases from J, the gap between germline ends came to 7 bases. The CDR3 runs to 14 residues. Germline V gene sequence: CDR1 MGHRA, CDR2 YSYEKL. The CDR3 is CASSQRTANYGYTF. The CDR3 DNA follows: TGCGCCAGCAGCCAACGGACAGCTAACTATGGCTACACCTTC.

The rearrangement joins TRBV5-1 to TRBJ2-3, with 8 bases lining up with TRBD1. There are 14 residues in the CDR3. CDR1 and CDR2 (germline): SGHRS, YFSETQ. With 2 bases clipped from V and 2 bases from J, the junction kept 1 base outside the gene matches. The CDR3 DNA is TGCGCCAGCAGCTTTCAGGGGGCCACAGATACGCAGTATTTT. It encodes CASSFQGATDTQYF.

The chain recombines TRBV5-1 with TRBJ2-7, with unresolved D. Trimming took 0 bases from V and 0 from J, leaving 10 bases between them. This CDR3 has 15 residues. CDR1 is SGHRS, CDR2 YFSETQ, per germline. This CDR3 reads CASSLATGFSYEQYF. For the CDR3, the DNA is TGCGCCAGCAGCTTGGCCACCGGGTTCTCCTACGAGCAGTACTTC.

CDR3 residues: CSASNNPEAFF. In DNA, the CDR3 is TGCAGTGCTAGCAATAATCCTGAAGCTTTCTTT. J is TRBJ1-1 and V is TRBV20-1; D ambiguous. Trimming stripped 3 bases from V and 6 bases from J, with 8 bases between. This CDR3 has 11 amino acids. Germline CDR1 reads DFQATT; CDR2 reads SNEGSKA (reference sequence).

The chain combines TRBV6-6 with TRBJ2-2; D uncertain. The V end was cut by 10 bases, the J end by 2 bases, with 14 bases between. CDR3 size: 14 residues. Germline V gene data show CDR1 as MNHNY and CDR2 as SVGAGI (reference sequence). The CDR3 sequence: CAIDSAVNTGELFF. For the CDR3, the DNA is TGTGCCATCGACTCAGCCGTTAACACCGGGGAGCTGTTTTTT.

This rearrangement joins TRBV7-2 to TRBJ1-5; maybe TRBD1 (6 bases). Germline values: CDR1 SGHTA, CDR2 FQGNSA. V was clipped by 3 bases and J by 9 bases, with 12 bases between them. The CDR3 is 13 residues long. CDR3 in amino acids: CASSFSTGRPQHF. The DNA of the CDR3 is TGTGCCAGCAGCTTTTCTACAGGGAGGCCCCAGCATTTT.

This chain links TRBV5-1 with TRBJ1-2; 7 positions match TRBD1. The germline V gene has CDR1 SGHRS and CDR2 YFSETQ. The CDR3 is made up of 14 amino acids. V gave up 4 bases and J gave up 5 bases; unmatched junction bases: 8. CDR3 sequence reads: CASSLSGTDYGYTF. The DNA of the CDR3 is TGCGCCAGCAGCCTCTCCGGGACAGATTATGGCTACACCTTC. The full variable domain, rest sourced from reference TRBV5-1 and TRBJ1-2, is KAGVTQTPRYLIKTRGQQVTLSCSPISGHRSVSWYQQTPGQGLQFLFEYFSETQRNKGNFPGRFSGRQFSNSRSEMNVSTLELGDSALYLCASSLSGTDYGYTFGSGTRLTVV.

DNA of the CDR3: TGTGCCAGCAGCTTAGATCAGGGATACGAGCAGTACTTC. This encodes CASSLDQGYEQYF. This chain connects TRBV11-3 to TRBJ2-7; maybe TRBD1 (5 bases). CDR3 length: 13 amino acids. V lost 0 bases and J lost 4, with 7 bases in between. Germline V gives CDR1 SGHNT, CDR2 YENEEA.

V is TRBV10-3 and J is TRBJ1-5, with D maybe TRBD1 (6 bases). This CDR3 has 15 amino acids. Trimming stripped 6 bases from V and 2 bases from J, with 14 bases between. Germline assignment: CDR1 ENHRY and CDR2 SYGVKD. CDR3 sequence (DNA): TGTGCCATCAGACAGGGCGGGACGGGCAATCAGCCCCAGCATTTT. Its protein product is CAIRQGGTGNQPQHF.

The rearrangement links TRBV7-9 to TRBJ1-1; 7 bases line up with TRBD1. The CDR3 sequence is 13 residues long. Germline V gene sequence: CDR1 SEHNR, CDR2 FQNEAQ (reference sequence). V shed 3 bases, J shed 4 bases, and the junction held 2 bases outside the gene matches. CDR3 region: CASSFGQATEAFF. CDR3 nucleotides: TGTGCCAGCAGCTTCGGACAGGCCACTGAAGCTTTCTTT. Full variable domain (rest looked up from reference TRBV7-9 and TRBJ1-1): DTGVSQNPRHKITKRGQNVTFRCDPISEHNRLYWYRQTLGQGPEFLTYFQNEAQLEKSRLLSDRFSAERPKGSFSTLEIQRTEQGDSAMYLCASSFGQATEAFFGQGTRLTVV.

The V call is TRBV5-1, the J call TRBJ2-1; TRBD2 aligns across 8 bases. Germline V lookup: CDR1 SGHRS, CDR2 YFSETQ. V lost 6 bases and J lost 5; bases outside the gene matches: 13. The CDR3 extends over 16 amino acids. CDR3 in amino acids: CASTPTSDPAHNEQFF. CDR3 nucleotide sequence: TGCGCCAGCACCCCGACTAGCGACCCAGCACACAATGAGCAGTTCTTC. The variable domain in full, completed from reference TRBV5-1 and TRBJ2-1, reads KAGVTQTPRYLIKTRGQQVTLSCSPISGHRSVSWYQQTPGQGLQFLFEYFSETQRNKGNFPGRFSGRQFSNSRSEMNVSTLELGDSALYLCASTPTSDPAHNEQFFGPGTRLTVL.

Note on this clone: Germline and junction disagree at one end, which may indicate a read error. This chain links TRBV6-6 with TRBJ2-5, with 10 bases aligning to TRBD1. This CDR3 is built from 15 residues. Germline CDR1 is MNHNY and CDR2 is SVGAGI (reference sequence). This CDR3 reads CASSPRDRGTSEQYF. CDR3 DNA: TGCGCCAGCAGTCCCCGGGACAGGGGCACCTCGGAGCAGTACTTC.

The CDR3 coding sequence is TGTGCCACCGCACACAGTCCCGGGACAGAAGCTTTCTTT. The encoded protein is CATAHSPGTEAFF. The chain has TRBV25-1 and TRBJ1-1, with a tentative D call TRBD1 (6 bases). V was clipped by 10 bases and J by 8 bases, with 20 bases between them. CDR1 and CDR2 (germline): MGHDK, SYGVNS. CDR3 length: 13 amino acids.

The gene calls are TRBV7-3 and TRBJ2-3; tentative D call: TRBD2 (6 bases). The V end lost 2 bases, the J end lost 0 bases, and 9 bases lay between the germline ends. Looked up from germline, CDR1 is SGHTA and CDR2 is FQGTGA. CDR3 length: 15 amino acids. As DNA, the CDR3 is TGTGCCAGCAGCTTACAGCGGGCTAGCACAGATACGCAGTATTTT. It translates to CASSLQRASTDTQYF.

This chain links TRBV5-1 with TRBJ2-3, with unresolved D. The V gene lost 0 bases and the J gene lost 0 bases, with 8 bases spanning the gap. The length of the CDR3 is 15 residues. The V gene's germline CDR1 is SGHRS and CDR2 YFSETQ. Written as DNA, the CDR3 is TGCGCCAGCAGCTTGGACGGGTCTAGCACAGATACGCAGTATTTT. Amino acids: CASSLDGSSTDTQYF. Full variable domain (rest looked up from reference TRBV5-1 and TRBJ2-3): KAGVTQTPRYLIKTRGQQVTLSCSPISGHRSVSWYQQTPGQGLQFLFEYFSETQRNKGNFPGRFSGRQFSNSRSEMNVSTLELGDSALYLCASSLDGSSTDTQYFGPGTRLTVL.

The chain has TRBV6-1 and TRBJ1-2; D not resolved. Trimming cost V 2 bases and J 1 base, with 5 bases left between them. The CDR3 runs 13 residues. Germline-derived CDR1 and CDR2 are MNHNS and SASEGT. The CDR3: CASSEKLNYGYTF. The CDR3 bases are TGTGCCAGCAGTGAAAAGCTTAACTATGGCTACACCTTC.

The chain links TRBV5-1 to TRBJ2-5, with D hard to call. In germline, CDR1 is SGHRS, CDR2 YFSETQ. This CDR3 region has 14 residues. Trimming stripped 4 bases from V and 5 bases from J, with 15 bases between. This CDR3 is CASSPVTLGETQYF. The DNA of the CDR3 is TGCGCCAGCAGCCCCGTCACCCTTGGCGAGACCCAGTACTTC. Full variable domain (outside the CDR3, taken from reference TRBV5-1 and TRBJ2-5): KAGVTQTPRYLIKTRGQQVTLSCSPISGHRSVSWYQQTPGQGLQFLFEYFSETQRNKGNFPGRFSGRQFSNSRSEMNVSTLELGDSALYLCASSPVTLGETQYFGPGTRLLVL.

J is TRBJ1-6 and V is TRBV2, with a weak D call TRBD1 (5 bases). The CDR3 extends over 13 amino acids. V was clipped by 4 bases and J by 8 bases, with 9 bases between them. Germline loops: CDR1 SNHLY, CDR2 FYNNEI. DNA of the CDR3: TGTGCCAGCAGTGGAACGGGGGATTCACCCCTCCACTTT. It codes for CASSGTGDSPLHF.

V is TRBV25-1 and J is TRBJ2-3; D not resolved. Deletions cut 3 bases from V and 2 bases from J, with 9 bases between. This CDR3 spans 14 amino acids. In germline, CDR1 is MGHDK, CDR2 SYGVNS. CDR3 sequence: CASSEHEATDTQYF. The CDR3 DNA reads TGTGCCAGCAGTGAGCACGAGGCCACAGATACGCAGTATTTT.

J is TRBJ1-2 and V is TRBV28, with 9 bases fitting TRBD1. There are 14 residues in the CDR3. The J segment lost 4 bases and the V segment lost 6 bases, leaving 6 bases of the junction unmatched. Germline-derived CDR1 and CDR2 are MDHEN and SYDVKM. CDR3 nucleotide sequence: TGTGCCAGCAGGTCCGGACAGGGGAGCTATGGCTACACCTTC. Residues: CASRSGQGSYGYTF.